This entry lists 25 T cell receptor beta chains sequenced from one sample in a study of beta chain features in type 1 diabetes. What was sequenced were expressed TCRB transcripts, since all of the isolated RNA had been reverse transcribed. Sequencing was performed with immunoSEQ multiplex PCR; in TCRdb, only in-frame clones are kept and a portion is missing. The sample yields roughly 330,000 clones, approximately 11% seen once. Sequencing was performed on naive CD4+ T cells from blood. The receptor set was obtained from a young woman in good health.

The chain is built from TRBV15 and TRBJ1-5, with TRBD1 as a possible D gene (6 bases). Germline V gene lookup returns CDR1 LNHNV and CDR2 YYDKDF (reference sequence). This CDR3 spans 13 amino acids. Trimming cost V 8 bases and J 4 bases, with 12 bases left between them. CDR3 sequence: CATANRANQPQHF. Here the CDR3 DNA reads TGTGCCACCGCTAACAGGGCTAATCAGCCCCAGCATTTT.

The gene calls are TRBV18 and TRBJ1-5, with 12 bases identical to TRBD1. CDR1 is KGHSH, CDR2 LQKENI, per germline. The CDR3 spans 15 residues. V lost 5 bases to trimming and J lost 7 bases; unmatched junction nucleotides: 6. CDR3 DNA sequence: TGTGCCAGCTCAACGGGACAGGGGGCAGGGCAGCCCCAGCATTTT. It yields the protein CASSTGQGAGQPQHF. The full variable domain, completed using reference TRBV18 and TRBJ1-5, is NAGVMQNPRHLVRRRGQEARLRCSPMKGHSHVYWYRQLPEEGLKFMVYLQKENIIDESGMPKERFSAEFPKEGPSILRIQQVVRGDSAAYFCASSTGQGAGQPQHFGDGTRLSIL.

This rearrangement joins TRBV2 to TRBJ2-1, with 9 bases aligning to TRBD1. The germline V gene has CDR1 SNHLY and CDR2 FYNNEI. The CDR3 contains 15 residues. V gave up 6 bases and J gave up 5 bases; unmatched junction bases: 8. The CDR3 spells CASRVQGAKDNEQFF. As DNA, the CDR3 is TGTGCCAGCAGGGTACAGGGGGCTAAGGACAATGAGCAGTTCTTC.

This clone has more than one count but fewer than ten. The rearrangement joins TRBV19 to TRBJ2-1; 13 bases fit TRBD2. Germline V gene sequence: CDR1 LNHDA, CDR2 SQIVND (reference sequence). The trim removed 8 bases at V and 7 bases at J, leaving 8 bases unmatched. This CDR3 is 15 amino acids long. DNA for the CDR3: TGTGCCAGTCTCCGGACTAGCGGGAGCTGGAATGAGCAGTTCTTC. Protein sequence: CASLRTSGSWNEQFF.

V and J are TRBV18 and TRBJ2-5, with D possibly matching TRBD1 (5 bases). CDR3 length equals 13 residues. V was trimmed by 5 bases and J by 5 bases, leaving 12 bases between them. Germline V gives CDR1 KGHSH, CDR2 LQKENI. The CDR3 reads CASSSSSGETQYF. DNA for the CDR3: TGTGCCAGCTCATCCTCTTCAGGGGAGACCCAGTACTTC.

This clone was seen more than once but under ten times. The chain couples TRBV7-2 to TRBJ2-1; TRBD2 might be the D (6 bases). Germline CDR1 SGHTA, CDR2 FQGNSA. The CDR3 contains 15 residues. V lost 1 base and J lost 6, with 13 bases in between. CDR3 loop: CASSLGGTSANEQFF. Written as DNA, the CDR3 is TGTGCCAGCAGCTTAGGCGGGACTTCGGCCAATGAGCAGTTCTTC.

The chain has TRBV16 and TRBJ1-3, with a possible D match to TRBD1 (5 bases). Germline V CDR1 and CDR2: KGHSY, FQNENV. Trimming left V 0 bases short and J 0 bases short, with 6 bases between. This CDR3 has 15 residues. The CDR3 bases are TGTGCCAGCAGCCAATCGGGGCCCTCTGGAAACACCATATATTTT. This translates into CASSQSGPSGNTIYF.

The table lists this clone with a few counts. The chain couples TRBV28 to TRBJ2-7, with TRBD2 identical over 8 bases. CDR1 and CDR2 (germline): MDHEN, SYDVKM. The CDR3 contains 11 residues. V gave up 6 bases and J gave up 12 bases; unmatched junction bases: 7. The CDR3 reads CASRIGTRLYF. CDR3 sequence (DNA): TGTGCCAGCAGGATCGGGACTAGATTGTACTTC.

In its sample, this clone was seen a few times. This chain connects TRBV9 to TRBJ1-2; maybe TRBD1 (5 bases). The CDR3 is 13 residues long. Germline V CDR1 and CDR2: SGDLS, YYNGEE. V dropped 1 base and J dropped 8 bases, with 12 bases sitting between them. The CDR3 DNA is TGTGCCAGCAGCGTAAGGCAGGGCGACGGCTACACCTTC. Protein product: CASSVRQGDGYTF.

Here the CDR3 DNA reads TGTGCCAGCACTCGAGACTACGAGCAGTACTTC. Residues: CASTRDYEQYF. J is TRBJ2-7 and V is TRBV6-6; no reliable D call. Between the trimmed V and J ends, which lost 7 bases and 3 bases, there was a span of 7 bases. The CDR3 consists of 11 residues. CDR1 and CDR2 (germline): MNHNY, SVGAGI (reference sequence).

The table lists this clone with a few counts. The rearrangement uses TRBV28 and TRBJ1-2; 9 bases fit TRBD1. The CDR3 runs to 13 residues. Trimming removed 2 bases from V and 5 bases from J; junction bases left unmatched: 0. The V gene's germline CDR1 is MDHEN and CDR2 SYDVKM. The DNA for the CDR3 is TGTGCCAGCAGTTTAGACAGGGGGTATGGCTACACCTTC. This sequence encodes CASSLDRGYGYTF.

The chain has TRBV28 and TRBJ2-3, with TRBD2 matching 8 bases. The CDR3 contains 16 residues. Germline CDR1 MDHEN, CDR2 SYDVKM. V shed 6 bases, J shed 2 bases, and the junction held 10 bases outside the gene matches. CDR3 in amino acids: CASRAQSGGLTDTQYF. The CDR3 coding sequence is TGTGCCAGCAGGGCCCAGAGCGGGGGCCTCACAGATACGCAGTATTTT.

V usage is TRBV11-2 and J usage is TRBJ2-1, with 7 bases lining up with TRBD2. Germline V lookup: CDR1 SGHAT, CDR2 FQNNGV. Unmatched junction bases numbered 7, after V lost 3 bases and J lost 5 bases. The CDR3 spans 15 residues. CDR3 coding DNA: TGTGCCAGCAGCTTCGCCGGACTAGACAACAATGAGCAGTTCTTC. Encoded protein: CASSFAGLDNNEQFF.

In this sample, this clone turned up a few times. V and J are TRBV29-1 and TRBJ2-4; TRBD2 matches 14 bases. The CDR3 is 17 amino acids. Germline lookup yields CDR1 SQVTM and CDR2 ANQGSEA. Trimming took 4 bases from V and 1 from J; bases not matched to a gene: 6. The CDR3 spells CSVGGTSGSSAKNIQYF. The CDR3 region has the DNA TGCAGCGTTGGGGGGACTAGCGGGAGCTCGGCCAAAAACATTCAGTACTTC.

V usage is TRBV7-2 and J usage is TRBJ2-3, with TRBD2 as a possible D gene (6 bases). Trimming stripped 1 base from V and 5 bases from J, with 16 bases between. In germline, CDR1 is SGHTA, CDR2 FQGNSA. This CDR3 has 16 amino acids. The DNA for the CDR3 is TGTGCCAGCAGCTTAGTGCCAGCGGGCCGGGGAGATACGCAGTATTTT. Residues: CASSLVPAGRGDTQYF.

This clone was seen a few times. V and J are TRBV18 and TRBJ1-1; 9 nucleotides line up with TRBD1. CDR1 is KGHSH, CDR2 LQKENI, per germline. The CDR3 spans 15 residues. The trim removed 0 bases at V and 7 bases at J, leaving 6 bases unmatched. CDR3 nucleotides: TGTGCCAGCTCACCACCGGGACAGGGAGGAGGTGAAGCTTTCTTT. The encoded protein is CASSPPGQGGGEAFF. Full variable domain (remainder filled in from reference TRBV18 and TRBJ1-1): NAGVMQNPRHLVRRRGQEARLRCSPMKGHSHVYWYRQLPEEGLKFMVYLQKENIIDESGMPKERFSAEFPKEGPSILRIQQVVRGDSAAYFCASSPPGQGGGEAFFGQGTRLTVV.

This clone was observed a handful of times. The CDR3 DNA is TGTGCCAGCAGCTTAGAATGGGGGACTCGTCAGCCCCAGCATTTT. Translating it yields CASSLEWGTRQPQHF. The chain combines TRBV7-2 with TRBJ1-5; possible D gene TRBD1, 5 bases. V was cut by 1 base and J by 6 bases, with 13 bases left in between. Germline-derived CDR1 and CDR2 are SGHTA and FQGNSA. This CDR3 is built from 15 residues.

The chain recombines TRBV30 with TRBJ2-7, with 8 bases that match TRBD1. CDR3 size: 15 residues. Germline CDR1 GTSNPN, CDR2 SVGIG (reference sequence). V gave up 0 bases and J gave up 3 bases; unmatched junction bases: 7. The CDR3 coding sequence is TGTGCCTGGAGTGTACAGGGGGGACTTGTCTACGAGCAGTACTTC. The encoded protein is CAWSVQGGLVYEQYF.

This clone was seen a handful of times. The chain carries TRBV4-3 and TRBJ1-4, with 8 bases aligning to TRBD1. The CDR3 is made up of 16 amino acids. The V gene end was trimmed by 1 base and the J gene end by 6 bases; junction bases not matched to a gene: 7. Germline values: CDR1 LGHNA, CDR2 YSLEER. The chain's CDR3 is CASSQGTRGPYEKLFF. CDR3 coding DNA: TGCGCCAGCAGCCAAGGGACCAGGGGGCCCTATGAAAAACTGTTTTTT.

This clone was seen a few times. The chain combines TRBV9 with TRBJ2-3; 7 bases are a match to TRBD2. The germline V gene encodes CDR1 SGDLS and CDR2 YYNGEE. This CDR3 comprises 14 residues. J lost 0 bases, V lost 3 bases, and 1 base had no gene match. CDR3 in DNA: TGTGCCAGCAGCGCGGGAGGAAGCACAGATACGCAGTATTTT. Its translation: CASSAGGSTDTQYF. Based on the CDR3 plus reference TRBV9 and TRBJ2-3, the full variable domain is DSGVTQTPKHLITATGQRVTLRCSPRSGDLSVYWYQQSLDQGLQFLIQYYNGEERAKGNILERFSAQQFPDLHSELNLSSLELGDSALYFCASSAGGSTDTQYFGPGTRLTVL.

The J gene is TRBJ2-2, the V gene TRBV30; TRBD2 matches 8 bases. Germline CDR1 GTSNPN, CDR2 SVGIG (reference sequence). Germline trimming cut 4 bases from V and 5 bases from J; bases unmatched to any gene: 9. This CDR3 has 15 amino acids. In DNA, the CDR3 is TGTGCCTGGAATCCGGGGGGGGTTCGAACCGGGGAGCTGTTTTTT. It encodes CAWNPGGVRTGELFF.

This clone was seen only a few times. The V and J genes are TRBV6-6 and TRBJ2-5, with a possible D match to TRBD1 (5 bases). Trimming pared 11 bases from V and 2 bases from J, leaving 15 bases between. Germline CDR1 and CDR2: MNHNY and SVGAGI (reference sequence). This CDR3 is built from 13 residues. The CDR3 reads CAGSQTAQETQYF. Written as DNA, the CDR3 is TGTGCCGGGTCACAGACAGCGCAAGAGACCCAGTACTTC.

The sample holds a few counts of this clone. The V and J genes are TRBV18 and TRBJ2-5; D is perhaps TRBD1 (6 bases). CDR1 is KGHSH, CDR2 LQKENI, per germline. Trimming pared 5 bases from V and 5 bases from J, leaving 12 bases between. This CDR3 is 13 amino acids long. CDR3 loop: CASSSVRGETQYF. DNA for the CDR3: TGTGCCAGCTCATCAGTCAGGGGTGAGACCCAGTACTTC.

J is TRBJ2-7 and V is TRBV18; 7 bases are shared with TRBD1. J gave up 6 bases and V 8 bases, and 10 bases lay outside the gene matches. The germline CDR1 and CDR2 sequences are KGHSH and LQKENI. The CDR3 extends over 13 amino acids. The CDR3 sequence is CASTRQGETEQYF. The CDR3 region has the DNA TGTGCCAGCACAAGACAGGGAGAGACCGAGCAGTACTTC.

This clone was observed a handful of times. The rearrangement links TRBV7-2 to TRBJ2-5; 9 bases are shared with TRBD2. CDR3 length equals 15 residues. V shed 6 bases and J 4 bases; nucleotides not matched to a gene: 9. Looked up from germline, CDR1 is SGHTA and CDR2 is FQGNSA. CDR3 amino acids: CASSPIGSGRETQYF. CDR3 nucleotides: TGTGCCAGCAGTCCCATTGGTAGCGGGAGAGAGACCCAGTACTTC.